These T cell receptor beta chains were read from a single sample in a study of regulatory T cells in long-lasting Graves disease. A single record per CDR3 protein comes from TCRdb applying MiXCR to the multiplex PCR reads. This sample carries approximately 500,000 distinct CDR3 sequences, around a fifth of them seen once, and the ten largest clones take about 7%. Sequenced material: peripheral blood mononuclear cells (PBMCs), taken when the disease was refractory, from a patient treated with antithyroid drugs. The source is a female donor with Graves disease. Each CDR3 is given with its conserved first and last residue. Fields, in order: V gene, clone size, J gene, D gene, CDR3 DNA, CDR3 protein. A D gene is named only where the DNA matches it firmly. Size tells how often a clone was seen (once, few, many) or the class of an expanded clone, and some rows leave it out.

V: TRBV12-3/TRBV12-4
size: many
J: TRBJ2-2
D: TRBD1
DNA: TGTGCCAGCAGCACATCTCCGGGACAGGGGGACACCGGGGAGCTGTTTTTT
CDR3: CASSTSPGQGDTGELFF

V: TRBV12-3/TRBV12-4
size: -
J: TRBJ2-5
D: TRBD2
DNA: TGTGCCAGCAGTTTTGGTAGCGGGGGCCAAGAGACCCAGTACTTC
CDR3: CASSFGSGGQETQYF

V: TRBV12-3/TRBV12-4
size: many
J: TRBJ2-5
D: -
DNA: TGTGCCAGCAGTTTTGACGGTGTGGGGACCCAGTACTTC
CDR3: CASSFDGVGTQYF

V: TRBV29-1
size: -
J: TRBJ1-2
D: -
DNA: TGCAGCGTCGATAATAACTATGGCTACACCTTC
CDR3: CSVDNNYGYTF

V: TRBV6-5
size: -
J: TRBJ2-2
D: -
DNA: TGTGCCAGCAGTTACTCCTATTACTTCAGGACAGCGAACACCGGGGAGCTGGTTTTT
CDR3: CASSYSYYFRTANTGELVF

V: TRBV4-1
size: -
J: TRBJ2-7
D: -
DNA: TGCGCCAGCAGCCAAGTCGTAGGCGAGCAGTACTTC
CDR3: CASSQVVGEQYF

V: TRBV7-9
size: few
J: TRBJ1-1
D: -
DNA: TGTGCCAGCAGCCCTCATGGGCCAGGCTTCAACACTGAAGCTTTCTTT
CDR3: CASSPHGPGFNTEAFF

V: TRBV4-3
size: few
J: TRBJ1-1
D: TRBD1
DNA: TGCGCCAGCAGCCAGGAAACCGGGACAGGGGCCTTGAACACTGAAGCTTTCTTT
CDR3: CASSQETGTGALNTEAFF

V: TRBV10-3
size: -
J: TRBJ1-1
D: -
DNA: TGTGCCATCAGCTCGGCAGGGCCGAACACTGAAGCTTTCTTT
CDR3: CAISSAGPNTEAFF

V: TRBV6-5
size: many
J: TRBJ1-2
D: TRBD1
DNA: TGTGCCAGCAGTTACCCCCGGGACAGACCCCAGGACTATGGCTACACCTTC
CDR3: CASSYPRDRPQDYGYTF

V: TRBV3-1
size: many
J: TRBJ2-4
D: -
DNA: TGTGCCAGCAGCCAACAGGGAAGTGGCATTCAGTACTTC
CDR3: CASSQQGSGIQYF

V: TRBV5-1
size: -
J: TRBJ2-7
D: -
DNA: TGCGCCAGCAGAAGTAGCGGATCCTACGAGCAGTACTTC
CDR3: CASRSSGSYEQYF

V: TRBV27
size: few
J: TRBJ1-2
D: -
DNA: TGTGCCAGCAGTTTATCGAAGGGGTATTCTAACTATGGCTACACCTTC
CDR3: CASSLSKGYSNYGYTF

V: TRBV7-8
size: -
J: TRBJ1-5
D: -
DNA: TGTGCCAGCAGCTCTTACCGGGCCCCGAATCAGCCCCAGCATTTT
CDR3: CASSSYRAPNQPQHF

V: TRBV27
size: few
J: TRBJ2-2
D: TRBD2
DNA: TGTGCCAGCAGTTCCCTAAATCCCCGGGGAGGGTCCGGGGAGCTGTTTTTT
CDR3: CASSSLNPRGGSGELFF

V: TRBV7-2
size: -
J: TRBJ2-3
D: TRBD2
DNA: TGTGCCAGCAGCTTAAGGGCTAGCGGGAGTGCAGATACGCAGTATTTT
CDR3: CASSLRASGSADTQYF

V: TRBV4-1
size: -
J: TRBJ1-3
D: -
DNA: TGCGCCAGCAGCCAAGATGGCCCGAGCTCTGGAAACACCATATATTTT
CDR3: CASSQDGPSSGNTIYF

V: TRBV3-1
size: -
J: TRBJ1-5
D: -
DNA: TGTGCCAGCAGCCAAGGGTCAGTACTTAGCAATCAGCCCCAGCATTTT
CDR3: CASSQGSVLSNQPQHF

V: TRBV11-2
size: -
J: TRBJ2-1
D: TRBD2
DNA: TGTGCCAGCAGCTCCACTAGCGGGAGGGGAGGGACCTACAATGAGCAGTTCTTC
CDR3: CASSSTSGRGGTYNEQFF

V: TRBV6-2/TRBV6-3
size: -
J: TRBJ2-7
D: TRBD1
DNA: TGTGCCAGCACCGCCGGGACAGCGAGCTCCTACGAGCAGTACTTC
CDR3: CASTAGTASSYEQYF

V: TRBV7-9
size: few
J: TRBJ2-7
D: -
DNA: TGTGCCAGCAGCTTGCCCGGAACCCCAAACTACGAGCAGTACTTC
CDR3: CASSLPGTPNYEQYF

V: TRBV28
size: many
J: TRBJ2-5
D: TRBD1
DNA: TGTGCCAGCAGACGGACAGGGCGGGTGGAAGAGACCCAGTACTTC
CDR3: CASRRTGRVEETQYF

V: TRBV6-1
size: -
J: TRBJ2-4
D: -
DNA: TGTGCCAGCGGAACTGACGGTTCCGGCAAAAACATTCAGTACTTC
CDR3: CASGTDGSGKNIQYF

V: TRBV28
size: many
J: TRBJ2-7
D: -
DNA: TGTGCCAGCAGTATCACTTACGAGCAGTACTTC
CDR3: CASSITYEQYF

V: TRBV7-9
size: few
J: TRBJ2-2
D: -
DNA: TGTGCCAGCAGGGAATCCGGGAACACCGGGGAGCTGTTTTTT
CDR3: CASRESGNTGELFF

V: TRBV9
size: -
J: TRBJ1-1
D: -
DNA: TGTGCCAGCAGCGTAGGGGGGGGAAGAACACTGAAGCCTGAAGCTTTCTTT
CDR3: CASSVGGGRTLKPEAFF

V: TRBV6-5
size: -
J: TRBJ1-2
D: -
DNA: TGTGCCAGCAGTTACACATCAGGCTACACCTTC
CDR3: CASSYTSGYTF

V: TRBV12-3/TRBV12-4
size: -
J: TRBJ1-6
D: -
DNA: TGTGCCAGCAGTTCTGAAAGGTCACCCCTCCACTTT
CDR3: CASSSERSPLHF

V: TRBV29-1
size: few
J: TRBJ2-1
D: -
DNA: TGCAGCGTTCAAGCGGACTCCTACAATGAGCAGTTCTTC
CDR3: CSVQADSYNEQFF

V: TRBV11-2
size: few
J: TRBJ1-2
D: -
DNA: TGTGCCAGCAGCTCAGGGTGGGACCCTTATGGCTACACCTTC
CDR3: CASSSGWDPYGYTF

V: TRBV20-1
size: many
J: TRBJ2-7
D: -
DNA: TGCAGTGCTAGACCCGACCCTCACGAGCAGTACTTC
CDR3: CSARPDPHEQYF

V: TRBV4-3
size: -
J: TRBJ1-1
D: -
DNA: TGCGCCAGCAGCCAAGTAGGGGAAGGCACTGAAGCTTTCTTT
CDR3: CASSQVGEGTEAFF

V: TRBV6-2/TRBV6-3
size: many
J: TRBJ2-7
D: -
DNA: TGTGCCAGCAGTGAAGTCAGGGGATCCTACGAGCAGTACTTC
CDR3: CASSEVRGSYEQYF

V: TRBV20-1
size: few
J: TRBJ1-2
D: -
DNA: TGCAGTGCTAGAGTTATTGGTCTTTTATGGGGTGGCTACACCTTC
CDR3: CSARVIGLLWGGYTF

V: TRBV27
size: -
J: TRBJ1-1
D: -
DNA: TGTGCCAGCAGAGTGGAGTCGGATTATGGCACTGAAGCTTTCTTT
CDR3: CASRVESDYGTEAFF

V: TRBV19
size: few
J: TRBJ1-1
D: -
DNA: TGTGCCAGTAGTACAGTTTTCCCTCGCGGTTCAACGGGCACTGAAGCTTTCTTT
CDR3: CASSTVFPRGSTGTEAFF

V: TRBV28
size: many
J: TRBJ2-5
D: -
DNA: TGTGCCAGCAGCCTTAAGGACTCCAAGTCCTTGGAGACCCAGTACTTC
CDR3: CASSLKDSKSLETQYF

V: TRBV5-1
size: -
J: TRBJ2-7
D: -
DNA: TGCGCCAGCAGCCCGGACAGCTCACCCTACGAGCAGTACTTC
CDR3: CASSPDSSPYEQYF

V: TRBV7-9
size: -
J: TRBJ1-4
D: TRBD1
DNA: TGTGCCAGCAGTCGGACAGGGGAAGATGCAACTAATGAAAAACTGTTTTTT
CDR3: CASSRTGEDATNEKLFF

V: TRBV7-9
size: many
J: TRBJ2-5
D: TRBD1
DNA: TGTGCCAGCAGCTTGACGGACAGGGGATGGTGGGAGACCCAGTACTTC
CDR3: CASSLTDRGWWETQYF

V: TRBV28
size: many
J: TRBJ1-5
D: TRBD1
DNA: TGTGCCAGCAGTCTGCCACCGGGACAGGGAAACGGACAGCCCCAGCATTTT
CDR3: CASSLPPGQGNGQPQHF

V: TRBV4-1
size: few
J: TRBJ1-3
D: -
DNA: TGCGCCAGCAGCCAAGATACCGGACCTGGAAACACCATATATTTT
CDR3: CASSQDTGPGNTIYF

V: TRBV7-9
size: -
J: TRBJ2-5
D: TRBD2
DNA: TGTGCCAGCAGCCCTAGATTAGGGACTAGCAGGCAAGAGACCCAGTACTTC
CDR3: CASSPRLGTSRQETQYF

V: TRBV14
size: -
J: TRBJ2-1
D: TRBD2
DNA: TGTGCCAGCAGCCAGGGACTAGCGCGTAATGAGCAGTTCTTC
CDR3: CASSQGLARNEQFF

V: TRBV11-2
size: many
J: TRBJ1-5
D: TRBD1
DNA: TGTGCCAGCAGCGCGACAGGGGGCAGCAATCAGCCCCAGCATTTT
CDR3: CASSATGGSNQPQHF

V: TRBV11-2
size: many
J: TRBJ2-5
D: -
DNA: TGTGCCAGCAGCTTAGAGCCAGAAAGGACGGGAGAGACCCAGTACTTC
CDR3: CASSLEPERTGETQYF

V: TRBV10-3
size: few
J: TRBJ2-5
D: -
DNA: TGTGCCTCATGGACAGCAGGCCGAGAGACCCAGTACTTC
CDR3: CASWTAGRETQYF

V: TRBV11-2
size: -
J: TRBJ2-7
D: -
DNA: TGTGCCAGCAGCTCCTATACTACCTTGATCGCCTACGAGCAGTACTTC
CDR3: CASSSYTTLIAYEQYF

V: TRBV30
size: few
J: TRBJ1-1
D: -
DNA: TGTGCCTGGGACATAAATCAGAACACTGAAGCTTTCTTT
CDR3: CAWDINQNTEAFF

V: TRBV11-2
size: many
J: TRBJ2-5
D: -
DNA: TGTGCCAGCAGCTCCTCCCCATCAGAGACCCAGTACTTC
CDR3: CASSSSPSETQYF

V: TRBV28
size: once
J: TRBJ1-6
D: -
DNA: TGTGCCAGTCAATCCTCCTATAATTCACCCCTCCACTTT
CDR3: CASQSSYNSPLHF

V: TRBV27
size: -
J: TRBJ2-7
D: -
DNA: TGTGCCAGCAACCTAGGGGGGAAACAGCTCGAGCAGTACTTC
CDR3: CASNLGGKQLEQYF

V: TRBV28
size: many
J: TRBJ2-7
D: TRBD1
DNA: TGTGCCAGCAGTTGGACAGGGCTGGTCGAGCAGTACTTC
CDR3: CASSWTGLVEQYF

V: TRBV28
size: many
J: TRBJ2-7
D: TRBD2
DNA: TGTGCCAGCAGTCTAACGTCCGGGACTAGCGGGAGGGGGCTTCGTTACGAGCAGTACTTC
CDR3: CASSLTSGTSGRGLRYEQYF

V: TRBV12-3/TRBV12-4
size: many
J: TRBJ1-4
D: -
DNA: TGTGCCAGCAGTACGATCCCGTTAGGTGAAAAACTGTTTTTT
CDR3: CASSTIPLGEKLFF

V: TRBV19
size: few
J: TRBJ1-2
D: -
DNA: TGTGCCAGTAGTATAGTCCCACGGGACTTCTACACCTTC
CDR3: CASSIVPRDFYTF

V: TRBV19
size: -
J: TRBJ1-1
D: TRBD1
DNA: TGTGCCAGTAGTACTTGGGACAGCAACACTGAAGCTTTCTTT
CDR3: CASSTWDSNTEAFF

V: TRBV4-1
size: -
J: TRBJ2-2
D: -
DNA: TGCGCCAGCAGCCAAGCAGGGCTCCTAACCGGGGAGCTGTTTTTT
CDR3: CASSQAGLLTGELFF